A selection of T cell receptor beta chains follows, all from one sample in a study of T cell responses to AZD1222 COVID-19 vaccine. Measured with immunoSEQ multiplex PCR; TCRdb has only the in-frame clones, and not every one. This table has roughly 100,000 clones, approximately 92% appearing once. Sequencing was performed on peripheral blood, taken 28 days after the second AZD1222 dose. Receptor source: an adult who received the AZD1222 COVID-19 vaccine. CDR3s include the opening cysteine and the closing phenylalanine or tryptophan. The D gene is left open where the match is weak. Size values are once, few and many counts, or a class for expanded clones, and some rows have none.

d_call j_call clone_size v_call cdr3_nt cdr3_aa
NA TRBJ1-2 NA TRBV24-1 TGTGCCACCAGTACAGGCAAAAACTATGGCTACACCTTC CATSTGKNYGYTF
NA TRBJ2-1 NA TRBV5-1 TGCGCCAGCAGTCAACAGGGAGAAGAGTTCTTC CASSQQGEEFF
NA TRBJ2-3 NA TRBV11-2 TGTGCCAGCAGTTTCAGCGGGACAGGCACAGATACGCAGTATTTT CASSFSGTGTDTQYF
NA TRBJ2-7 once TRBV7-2 TGTGCCAGCAGCTCCTACCCGGGCGCGTCCTACGAGCAGTACTTC CASSSYPGASYEQYF
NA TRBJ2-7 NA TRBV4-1 TGCGCCAGCAGCCAAGGCCCAGCGCTCTACGAGCAGTACTTC CASSQGPALYEQYF
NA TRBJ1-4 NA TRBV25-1 TGTGCCAGCAGTGGGGCTTCGACTGAAAAACTGTTTTTT CASSGASTEKLFF
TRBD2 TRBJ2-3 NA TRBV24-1 TGTGCCACCAGTGATCCGAGCGGGAGTGGCACAGATACGCAGTATTTT CATSDPSGSGTDTQYF
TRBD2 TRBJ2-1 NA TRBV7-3 TGTGCCAGCAGCATCAGTCCGGGACTAGCGGGAGGTGAGCAGTTCTTC CASSISPGLAGGEQFF
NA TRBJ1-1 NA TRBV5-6 TGTGCCAGCAGCCCGGGAGGGGGAGCTTCGAACACTGAAGCTTTCTTT CASSPGGGASNTEAFF
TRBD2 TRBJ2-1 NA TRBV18 TGTGCCAGCTCAGCTAGACTAGCGGACAATGAGCAGTTCTTC CASSARLADNEQFF
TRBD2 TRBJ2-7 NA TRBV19 TGTGCCAGTAAAAGCTCCCGCGGGAGCTCCTACGAGCAGTACTTC CASKSSRGSSYEQYF
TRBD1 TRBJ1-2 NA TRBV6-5 TGTGCCAGCAAGAGGGGACAGGGGGACTATGGCTACACCTTC CASKRGQGDYGYTF
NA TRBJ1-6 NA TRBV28 TGTGCCAGCACTTCTGGACGTTTTTCCCTCCACTTT CASTSGRFSLHF
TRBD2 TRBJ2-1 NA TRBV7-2 TGTGCCAGCAGCTTAGTATTCACCTCGACTAGCGGGATGAATGAGCAGTTCTTC CASSLVFTSTSGMNEQFF
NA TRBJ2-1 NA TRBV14 TGTGCCAGCAGCCAAGAGGGGGGAATGGCGGGATTTTCTTACCAGAGCTCCTACAATGAGCAGTTCTTC CASSQEGGMAGFSYQSSYNEQFF
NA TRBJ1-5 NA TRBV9 TGTGCCAGCAGCGTGTGGGGAAGCAATCAGCCCCAGCATTTT CASSVWGSNQPQHF
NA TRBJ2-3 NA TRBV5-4 TGTGCCAGCAGCTTGAGCAGGGCAGATACGCAGTATTTT CASSLSRADTQYF
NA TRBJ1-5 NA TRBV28 TGTGCCAGCAGTTCTATGGTGGGTGCGGGGTATAGCAATCAGCCCCAGCATTTT CASSSMVGAGYSNQPQHF
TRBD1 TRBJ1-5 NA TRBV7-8 TGTGCCAGCAGCTTAGTTGGAGGGACAGCCTCCTTTAATCAGCCCCAGCATTTT CASSLVGGTASFNQPQHF
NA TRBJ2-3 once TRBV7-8 TGTGCCAGCACCCGAGCGGGCATCGGCACAGATACGCAGTATTTT CASTRAGIGTDTQYF
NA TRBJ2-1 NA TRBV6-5 TGTGCCAGCAGTTACAGGGCCTCTTACAATGAGCAGTTCTTC CASSYRASYNEQFF
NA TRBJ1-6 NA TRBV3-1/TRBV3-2 TGTGCCAGCAGCCAAGTCGGACGGAATTCACCCCTCCACTTT CASSQVGRNSPLHF
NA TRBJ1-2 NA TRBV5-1 TGCGCCAGCAGCCGGGGGGGATTCTATGGCTACACCTTC CASSRGGFYGYTF
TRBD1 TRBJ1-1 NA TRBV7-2 TGTGCCAGCAGGGGTGGACAGGGGATCGTAGGAACTGAAGCTTTCTTT CASRGGQGIVGTEAFF
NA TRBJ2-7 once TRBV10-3 TGTGCCATCAGTGATGAAACGGGAGCCCCCTACGAGCAGTACTTC CAISDETGAPYEQYF
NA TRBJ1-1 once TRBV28 TGTGCCAGCAATATCAGGGGCCCCGGGGGAGCTTTCTTT CASNIRGPGGAFF
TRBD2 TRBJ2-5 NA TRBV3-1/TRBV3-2 TGTGCCAGCAGCCCTAGACGCGGGAGGGAGACCCAGTACTTC CASSPRRGRETQYF
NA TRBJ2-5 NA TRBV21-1 TGTGCCAGCAGCAAAGTAGGGACAGGGGAGGCGGAGACCCAGTACTTC CASSKVGTGEAETQYF
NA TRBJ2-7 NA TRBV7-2 TGTGCCAGCAGCTTAGGAGTGGGACCCAACTCCTACGAGCAGTACTTC CASSLGVGPNSYEQYF
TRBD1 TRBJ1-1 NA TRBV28 TGTGCCACCTTTAGACAGGGAGGCTCTGAAGCTTTCTTT CATFRQGGSEAFF
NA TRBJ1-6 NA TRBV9 TGTGCCAGCAGCGCCCGACATTGGGTGGGCCTCCACTTT CASSARHWVGLHF
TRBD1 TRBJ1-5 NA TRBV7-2 TGTGCCAGCAGCTTGGTCGGGACAGGGGATCAGCCCCAGCATTTT CASSLVGTGDQPQHF
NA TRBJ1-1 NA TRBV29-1 TGCAGCGTTGAAATAGGCACCTTTCTCACTGAAGCTTTCTTT CSVEIGTFLTEAFF
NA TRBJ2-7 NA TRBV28 TGTGCCAGCAGTTCCCCTGGGGGGCCCTCCTACGAGCAGTACTTC CASSSPGGPSYEQYF
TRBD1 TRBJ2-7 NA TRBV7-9 TGTGCCAGCAGCCCCCGGGACAGGTACGAGCAGTACTTC CASSPRDRYEQYF
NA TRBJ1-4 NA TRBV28 TGTGCCAGCAGTTCTCCGCCGGGAGCAACTAATGAAAAACTGTTTTTT CASSSPPGATNEKLFF
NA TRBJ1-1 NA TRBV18 TGTGCCAGCTCACCACCGGGGGGGCTGAACACTGAAGCTTTCTTT CASSPPGGLNTEAFF
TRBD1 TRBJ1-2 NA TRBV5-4 TGTGCCAGCAGCTTGCCGGGACAGGGCATTAACTATGGCTACACCTTC CASSLPGQGINYGYTF
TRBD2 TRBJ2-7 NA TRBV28 TGTGCCAGCCAGGGAGCGGGAGGCCCCCGGGAGCAGTACTTC CASQGAGGPREQYF
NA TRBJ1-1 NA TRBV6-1 TGTGCCAGCAGTGAAATGGCACCTGGCCGTTCCGACTTT CASSEMAPGRSDF
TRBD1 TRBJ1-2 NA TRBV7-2 TGTGCCAGCAGGTTGGACAGGGGGAACTATGGCTACACCTTC CASRLDRGNYGYTF
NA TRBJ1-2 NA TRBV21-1 TGTGCCAGCAGCAATCCGGAATCTGAAGCCCTCTATGGCTACACCTTC CASSNPESEALYGYTF
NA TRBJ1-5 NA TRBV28 TGTGCCAGCAGTTTAGCAGGAGGCAATCAGCCCCAGCATTTT CASSLAGGNQPQHF
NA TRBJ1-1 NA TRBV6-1 TGTGCCAGCAGTGAAGATTTACAGAACACTGAAGCTTTCTTT CASSEDLQNTEAFF
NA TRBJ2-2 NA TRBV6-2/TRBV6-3 TGTGCCAGCACCCCCGAGGGCCGGACCAACACCGGGGAGCTGTTTTTT CASTPEGRTNTGELFF
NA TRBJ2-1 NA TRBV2 TGTGCCAGCAGCCTTGACTCCATCAATGAGCAGTTCTTC CASSLDSINEQFF
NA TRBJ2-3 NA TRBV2 TGTGCCAGCAGTGAAGCGCTTCGGACCTCCCGCACAGATACGCAGTATTTT CASSEALRTSRTDTQYF